The 27 T cell receptor beta chains below all came from one sample that was sequenced in a study of shared clonotypes between healthy human individuals. TCRdb's table, derived via immunoSEQ multiplex PCR, lists solely in-frame clones and lacks some. The sample lists about 2.3 million clones; roughly 92% were seen once. The sequenced material came from naive CD4+ T cells from PBMCs. Noted subset: CD45RA+ positively selected. Source of these receptors: a man younger than 35 in good health. Some clones in this sample may be carry-over from other donors' samples.

The chain couples TRBV5-8 to TRBJ1-5, with TRBD1 matching 11 bases. V lost 4 bases to trimming and J lost 6 bases; unmatched junction nucleotides: 9. Germline CDR1 SGHTS, CDR2 YDEGEE. This CDR3 has 16 amino acids. The CDR3 is CASSRHVGTGGQPQHF. The CDR3 coding sequence is TGTGCCAGCAGCCGACACGTCGGGACAGGGGGTCAGCCCCAGCATTTT.

The chain employs TRBV5-4 and TRBJ2-3; possibly TRBD2 for D (5 bases). Germline CDR1 and CDR2: SGHNT and YYREEE (reference sequence). V was trimmed by 0 bases and J by 3 bases, leaving 17 bases between them. The CDR3 covers 17 residues. The CDR3 DNA reads as TGTGCCAGCAGCTTGGGGGTTGGGCAGCGGCTAACAGATACGCAGTATTTT. Its protein product is CASSLGVGQRLTDTQYF.

J is TRBJ1-2 and V is TRBV28; D is uncertain. V lost 6 bases, J lost 1 base, and 12 bases lay in between. This CDR3 contains 14 residues. Germline V gene sequence: CDR1 MDHEN, CDR2 SYDVKM. Here the CDR3 reads CASSRGPRNYGYTF. The CDR3 nucleotides are TGTGCCAGCAGCCGAGGACCTCGTAACTATGGCTACACCTTC.

This clone was counted once. This chain links TRBV6-1 with TRBJ2-1; TRBD1 aligns across 8 bases. CDR1 MNHNS and CDR2 SASEGT come from the germline V gene. This CDR3 has 16 amino acids. The V gene end was trimmed by 2 bases and the J gene end by 4 bases; junction bases not matched to a gene: 7. CDR3 region: CASSEYGDRIYNEQFF. In DNA, the CDR3 is TGTGCCAGCAGTGAATATGGGGACAGGATATACAATGAGCAGTTCTTC.

The V gene is TRBV9, the J gene TRBJ2-7; 8 positions agree with TRBD1. V dropped 3 bases and J dropped 5; count of bases not matched to a gene: 10. Germline V gene lookup returns CDR1 SGDLS and CDR2 YYNGEE. The CDR3 runs 15 residues. The DNA of the CDR3 is TGTGCCAGCAGCGCCGACGCCAGGGGGCGCGACGAGCAGTACTTC. The encoded protein is CASSADARGRDEQYF.

V and J are TRBV19 and TRBJ2-3; D may be TRBD1 (5 bases). Trimming cost V 6 bases and J 5 bases, with 21 bases left between them. The CDR3 contains 16 residues. The germline CDR1 and CDR2 sequences are LNHDA and SQIVND (reference sequence). In DNA, the CDR3 is TGTGCCAGTAGCGCTCAGGGTCCCAGTATGTTAGATACGCAGTATTTT. Protein sequence: CASSAQGPSMLDTQYF.

This chain uses TRBV19 with TRBJ1-2, with D perhaps TRBD1 (5 bases). This CDR3 contains 15 residues. Germline V gene lookup returns CDR1 LNHDA and CDR2 SQIVND (reference sequence). V gave up 5 bases and J gave up 6 bases, with 19 bases separating them. The DNA of the CDR3 is TGTGCCAGTAGTTTTCGACAGTCCAGGGTCAATGGCTACACCTTC. This codes for CASSFRQSRVNGYTF.

About this clone itself: The sample contains more than one DNA sequence encoding this CDR3. The chain links TRBV7-3 to TRBJ2-5, with 7 bases fitting TRBD1. The CDR3 has 14 amino acids. J lost 4 bases, V lost 3 bases, and 5 bases had no gene match. Germline-derived CDR1 and CDR2 are SGHTA and FQGTGA. The CDR3 coding sequence is TGTGCCAGCAGCTTGACAGGGCTTGGAGAGACCCAGTACTTC. Its protein is CASSLTGLGETQYF.

The chain couples TRBV7-2 to TRBJ2-7, with D unclear. The CDR3 runs 15 residues. V was shortened by 1 base and J by 2 bases, with 12 bases between the two germline ends. Germline V gene sequence: CDR1 SGHTA, CDR2 FQGNSA. The CDR3 DNA is TGTGCCAGCAGCTTAGAGGGATTGGCACCCTACGAGCAGTACTTC. The encoded protein is CASSLEGLAPYEQYF.

The V and J genes are TRBV5-1 and TRBJ2-6, with TRBD1 matching 11 bases. The trim removed 4 bases at V and 4 bases at J, leaving 10 bases unmatched. Germline CDR1 SGHRS, CDR2 YFSETQ. The CDR3 is 18 residues long. DNA for the CDR3: TGCGCCAGCAGCCCCATCTCAGGACAGGGGGCAGGGGCCAACGTCCTGACTTTC. Residues: CASSPISGQGAGANVLTF.

The V and J genes are TRBV25-1 and TRBJ1-4; 8 bases fit TRBD1. CDR1 is MGHDK and CDR2 is SYGVNS in the germline V gene. This CDR3 contains 16 residues. V was clipped by 0 bases and J by 8 bases; unmatched bases: 8. CDR3 in amino acids: CASSEYSPGGWEKLFF. CDR3 bases: TGTGCCAGCAGTGAATACTCGCCAGGGGGCTGGGAAAAACTGTTTTTT. The complete variable domain, with remaining parts taken from reference TRBV25-1 and TRBJ1-4, reads EADIYQTPRYLVIGTGKKITLECSQTMGHDKMYWYQQDPGMELHLIHYSYGVNSTEKGDLSSESTVSRIRTEHFPLTLESARPSHTSQYLCASSEYSPGGWEKLFFGSGTQLSVL.

The chain joins TRBV4-1 to TRBJ2-1; D remains ambiguous. Between the trimmed V and J ends, which lost 4 bases and 0 bases, there was a span of 13 bases. Germline lookup yields CDR1 MGHRA and CDR2 YSYEKL. The CDR3 sequence is 16 residues long. The CDR3 reads CASSPGWTLSYNEQFF. In DNA form, the CDR3 reads TGCGCCAGCAGCCCCGGGTGGACCCTCTCCTACAATGAGCAGTTCTTC.

This rearrangement joins TRBV5-1 to TRBJ2-5; 8 bases map to TRBD2. CDR3 length: 15 amino acids. CDR1 SGHRS and CDR2 YFSETQ come from the germline V gene. J gave up 1 base and V 4 bases, and 6 bases lay outside the gene matches. The CDR3 spells CASSAILAVQETQYF. The DNA for the CDR3 is TGCGCCAGCAGCGCTATACTAGCGGTCCAAGAGACCCAGTACTTC.

The chain employs TRBV14 and TRBJ2-7; 7 positions match TRBD2. Per the germline V gene, CDR1 is SGHDN and CDR2 is FVKESK. The CDR3 is 13 amino acids. The ends lost 6 bases at V and 5 bases at J; junction bases unmatched: 7. For the CDR3, the DNA is TGTGCCAGCAGGGCGGGAGTCCAGAACGAGCAGTACTTC. The encoded protein is CASRAGVQNEQYF.

The chain joins TRBV25-1 to TRBJ2-5, with 8 bases aligning to TRBD2. This CDR3 spans 17 amino acids. Germline-derived CDR1 and CDR2 are MGHDK and SYGVNS. Trimming took 4 bases from V and 2 from J; bases not matched to a gene: 12. The CDR3 region is CASSAFTGTRVQETQYF. The CDR3 DNA follows: TGTGCCAGCAGTGCATTCACCGGGACTAGAGTACAAGAGACCCAGTACTTC. Full variable domain (rest looked up from reference TRBV25-1 and TRBJ2-5): EADIYQTPRYLVIGTGKKITLECSQTMGHDKMYWYQQDPGMELHLIHYSYGVNSTEKGDLSSESTVSRIRTEHFPLTLESARPSHTSQYLCASSAFTGTRVQETQYFGPGTRLLVL.

J is TRBJ2-3 and V is TRBV5-1; no clear D. This CDR3 contains 15 residues. Trimming took 0 bases from V and 2 from J, leaving 10 bases between them. CDR1 is SGHRS and CDR2 is YFSETQ in the germline V gene. The CDR3 sequence: CASSLGGGYTDTQYF. CDR3 in DNA: TGCGCCAGCAGCTTGGGCGGCGGATACACAGATACGCAGTATTTT.

The chain employs TRBV7-2 and TRBJ2-7; no clear D gene. CDR3 length: 12 amino acids. From germline, CDR1 is SGHTA and CDR2 FQGNSA. V lost 5 bases to trimming and J lost 6 bases, with 11 bases between them. The CDR3 DNA follows: TGTGCCAGCAGCCAACCCGCTCGCGAGCAGTACTTC. Translating gives CASSQPAREQYF.

J is TRBJ1-2 and V is TRBV7-2; 7 bases map to TRBD1. The germline V gene encodes CDR1 SGHTA and CDR2 FQGNSA. V shed 5 bases and J 8 bases; nucleotides not matched to a gene: 11. There are 14 residues in the CDR3. CDR3 residues: CASSLGTASGGYTF. As DNA, the CDR3 is TGTGCCAGCAGCCTCGGGACAGCCTCTGGGGGCTACACCTTC.

This sequence joins TRBV6-6 and TRBJ1-1; D possibly corresponds to TRBD1 (5 bases). The CDR3 sequence is 16 residues long. V lost 5 bases, J lost 0 bases, and 16 bases lay in between. CDR1 MNHNY and CDR2 SVGAGI come from the germline V gene (reference sequence). This CDR3 reads CASSSPGTVLNTEAFF. The CDR3 DNA is TGTGCCAGCAGTAGTCCCGGGACGGTCTTGAACACTGAAGCTTTCTTT.

V is TRBV30 and J is TRBJ1-5, with D unclear. This CDR3 region has 13 residues. The V and J ends lost 3 bases and 8 bases respectively, with 14 bases between them. Germline CDR1 and CDR2: GTSNPN and SVGIG (reference sequence). The CDR3 sequence: CAWRRSTGEPQHF. CDR3 bases: TGTGCCTGGAGGCGGTCAACTGGGGAGCCCCAGCATTTT. The whole variable domain, remainder taken from reference TRBV30 and TRBJ1-5, is SQTIHQWPATLVQPVGSPLSLECTVEGTSNPNLYWYRQAAGRGLQLLFYSVGIGQISSEVPQNLSASRPQDRQFILSSKKLLLSDSGFYLCAWRRSTGEPQHFGDGTRLSIL.

This clone was counted a few times. The rearrangement uses TRBV19 and TRBJ1-1, with TRBD1 matching over 9 bases. This CDR3 is built from 14 residues. The J segment lost 5 bases and the V segment lost 3 bases, leaving 4 bases of the junction unmatched. The V gene's germline CDR1 is LNHDA and CDR2 SQIVND (reference sequence). CDR3 nucleotides: TGTGCCAGTAGTATGGACAGGGGAGGGACTGAAGCTTTCTTT. The encoded protein is CASSMDRGGTEAFF.

This clone was recorded a few times. The rearrangement joins TRBV7-9 to TRBJ2-2; 8 bases agree with TRBD1. The CDR3 length is 15 residues. Germline V gene sequence: CDR1 SEHNR, CDR2 FQNEAQ (reference sequence). V was pared by 8 bases and J by 0 bases, with 5 bases of the junction left unmatched. As DNA, the CDR3 is TGTGCCAGCGAGCAGGGGGCCTCGAACACCGGGGAGCTGTTTTTT. Its translation: CASEQGASNTGELFF. Full variable domain (rest looked up from reference TRBV7-9 and TRBJ2-2): DTGVSQNPRHKITKRGQNVTFRCDPISEHNRLYWYRQTLGQGPEFLTYFQNEAQLEKSRLLSDRFSAERPKGSFSTLEIQRTEQGDSAMYLCASEQGASNTGELFFGEGSRLTVL.

This chain joins TRBV5-1 and TRBJ1-1, with 7 bases aligning to TRBD1. The CDR3 sequence is 14 residues long. Germline V gene lookup returns CDR1 SGHRS and CDR2 YFSETQ. Trimming at V came to 0 bases and at J to 7 bases, leaving 6 bases not matched to a gene. CDR3 in DNA: TGCGCCAGCAGCTTGGGGGACAGCTACGGTGAAGCTTTCTTT. This sequence encodes CASSLGDSYGEAFF.

About this clone: Other DNA variants within this sample encode the same CDR3. The V call is TRBV6-5, the J call TRBJ2-2; D ambiguous. The CDR3 is made up of 13 amino acids. Looked up from germline, CDR1 is MNHEY and CDR2 is SVGAGI. Trimming took 7 bases from V and 4 from J, leaving 10 bases between them. The DNA for the CDR3 is TGTGCCAGCATCAGGCCTGGCACCGGGGAGCTGTTTTTT. Translating it yields CASIRPGTGELFF.

The rearrangement links TRBV18 to TRBJ2-1; no definite D call. CDR3 length equals 14 residues. Looked up from germline, CDR1 is KGHSH and CDR2 is LQKENI. V was trimmed by 2 bases and J by 4 bases, leaving 9 bases between them. For the CDR3, the DNA is TGTGCCAGCTCACCAAACGAGTATTACAATGAGCAGTTCTTC. This gives the protein CASSPNEYYNEQFF.

The chain is built from TRBV6-5 and TRBJ2-7; D unresolved. From germline, CDR1 is MNHEY and CDR2 SVGAGI. The CDR3 extends over 13 amino acids. Trimming removed 2 bases at V and 7 bases at J, with 12 bases between. CDR3 nucleotides: TGTGCCAGCAGTTACCGACCACATGGGGAGCAGTACTTC. Translation gives CASSYRPHGEQYF.

CDR3 sequence: CASSPGALDRDTQYF. CDR3 nucleotide sequence: TGTGCCAGCAGCCCGGGGGCCTTAGACCGAGATACGCAGTATTTT. The J gene is TRBJ2-3, the V gene TRBV7-2; D may correspond to TRBD1 or TRBD2 (6 bases each). This CDR3 has 15 residues. Germline V gives CDR1 SGHTA, CDR2 FQGNSA. V lost 5 bases and J 5 bases, leaving 17 bases between the germline ends.